This T cell receptor beta chain stems from a study of shared clonotypes between healthy human individuals. Study-wide points: With several donors compared, approximately 5.5% of naive CD4 clonotypes were shared. Memory subsets generally showed lower estimated richness than naive subsets.

CD8 cells regarded as naive lacked CD45RO, were positively chosen for CCR7, and omitted terminally differentiated effector memory CD45RA+ cells. Germline trimming cut 7 bases from V and 4 bases from J; bases unmatched to any gene: 23. The CDR3 length is 20 residues. Germline assignment: CDR1 SGHRS and CDR2 YFSETQ. Points on this clone: Its specificity is not known.

The study ran the assay at deep level. The input for sorted-subset replicate PCRs was about 0.2 ug DNA, some 28,000 T cell genomes. Measured with immunoSEQ multiplex PCR; TCRdb has only the in-frame clones, and not every one. Seen here are about 800,000 clones, around 96% observed once, and the top ten hold around 0.25%. This sequence originates from a man younger than 45 in good health. The sequencing input was naive CD8+ T cells sorted from blood. The chain links TRBV5-1 to TRBJ2-7; TRBD2 aligns across 13 bases. CDR3 DNA sequence: TGCGCCAGCTCATCGACATTGGCTGGACTAGCGGGAGTCGAAGTGTACGAGCAGTACTTC. It yields the protein CASSSTLAGLAGVEVYEQYF.